Below are 24 T cell receptor beta chains sequenced from a single sample in a study of blood T cell repertoires in COVID-19. Using immunoSEQ multiplex PCR, the repertoire was profiled, and TCRdb retains in-frame clones only, with some absent. The data show 150,000 to 200,000 clones, with 70% to 90% seen just once and 10% to 11% held by the top ten. The sequenced sample consisted of peripheral blood. The origin of the receptors is a human donor with active or convalescent COVID-19. The donor label of this sample is uncertain.

Comments on this clone: The junction departs from the called germline gene at one end, perhaps through a read error. The J gene is TRBJ1-2, the V gene TRBV9, with 8 bases lining up with TRBD1. CDR3 length equals 12 residues. Germline V lookup: CDR1 SGDLS, CDR2 YYNGEE. The DNA of the CDR3 is TGTGCCAGCAGCGCCCCCCCAGGGGGCCTTCTCTTC. This codes for CASSAPPGGLLF.

This clone was recorded only once. The chain joins TRBV6-5 to TRBJ2-3; 11 bases align to TRBD1. The CDR3 spans 14 residues. V lost 6 bases, J lost 1 base, and 0 bases stayed unmatched. Germline lookup yields CDR1 MNHEY and CDR2 SVGAGI. CDR3 amino acids: CASRDRGRTDTQYF. The DNA of the CDR3 is TGTGCCAGCAGGGACAGGGGGCGCACAGATACGCAGTATTTT.

The V call is TRBV2, the J call TRBJ1-3; D unresolved. Trimming shortened V by 4 bases and J by 0 bases, and 7 bases separated the two germline ends. The V gene's germline CDR1 is SNHLY and CDR2 FYNNEI. The CDR3 covers 14 residues. The CDR3: CASSVRDSGNTIYF. The CDR3, as DNA: TGTGCCAGCAGTGTGCGAGACTCTGGAAACACCATATATTTT.

The rearrangement joins TRBV6-2 or TRBV6-3 to TRBJ2-3; D is unclear. Germline V gives CDR1 MNHEY, CDR2 SVGEGT. CDR3 length equals 12 residues. Trimming stripped 5 bases from V and 5 bases from J, with 8 bases between. In nucleotides, the CDR3 is TGTGCCAGCAGTCCCCTCGGAGATACGCAGTATTTT. The encoded protein is CASSPLGDTQYF.

V is TRBV21-1 and J is TRBJ2-1; the table names TRBD2, a call not compared with the DNA. TRBV21-1 constitutes a pseudogene. The CDR3 has 17 residues. CDR3 nucleotide sequence: TGTGCCAGCAGCAAAGGAAGCTCTAGCGGGAAGTACAATGAGCAGTTCTTC. Translated, it gives CASSKGSSSGKYNEQFF.

The chain links TRBV5-1 to TRBJ1-1; 8 positions match TRBD1. The CDR3 consists of 16 residues. The V gene's germline CDR1 is SGHRS and CDR2 YFSETQ. The trim removed 4 bases at V and 0 bases at J, leaving 8 bases unmatched. The CDR3 spells CASSTAGGRVNTEAFF. The CDR3, as DNA: TGCGCCAGCAGCACCGCAGGGGGCCGGGTGAACACTGAAGCTTTCTTT. The whole variable domain, remainder taken from reference TRBV5-1 and TRBJ1-1, is KAGVTQTPRYLIKTRGQQVTLSCSPISGHRSVSWYQQTPGQGLQFLFEYFSETQRNKGNFPGRFSGRQFSNSRSEMNVSTLELGDSALYLCASSTAGGRVNTEAFFGQGTRLTVV.

This chain connects TRBV28 to TRBJ1-2; D remains ambiguous. From germline, CDR1 is MDHEN and CDR2 SYDVKM. Trimming took 8 bases from V and 6 from J, leaving 19 bases between them. The CDR3 covers 14 residues. CDR3 region: CASDGGRIKNGYTF. In DNA, the CDR3 is TGTGCCAGCGACGGAGGCCGGATAAAAAATGGCTACACCTTC.

In its sample, this clone was seen once. The chain combines TRBV2 with TRBJ1-2, with D uncertain. V lost 0 bases and J lost 7, with 15 bases in between. Germline V gene lookup returns CDR1 SNHLY and CDR2 FYNNEI. The CDR3 is 15 amino acids. The CDR3 DNA reads TGTGCCAGCAGTGAAGCGAGGGCCGCTTCCTTTGGCTACACCTTC. Amino acid sequence: CASSEARAASFGYTF.

This CDR3 reads CASSRGQHTGELFF. The CDR3 region has the DNA TGTGCCAGCAGCCGGGGACAGCACACCGGGGAGCTGTTTTTT. V and J are TRBV6-5 and TRBJ2-2; 7 bases fit TRBD1. Germline values: CDR1 MNHEY, CDR2 SVGAGI. The junction had 4 bases not matched to a gene; V was cut back by 6 bases and J by 3 bases. The CDR3 spans 14 residues.

The chain is built from TRBV30 and TRBJ1-1; perhaps TRBD1 as D (6 bases). The CDR3 has 14 residues. V lost 0 bases to trimming and J lost 3 bases, with 11 bases between them. Germline lookup yields CDR1 GTSNPN and CDR2 SVGIG (reference sequence). The CDR3 nucleotides read TGTGCCTGGAGTGTACCAGGGGCACACACTGAAGCTTTCTTT. Its translation: CAWSVPGAHTEAFF.

The chain couples TRBV4-1 to TRBJ2-3; 7 bases map to TRBD2. V lost 0 bases and J lost 1; bases outside the gene matches: 10. Germline values: CDR1 MGHRA, CDR2 YSYEKL. There are 18 residues in the CDR3. CDR3 DNA sequence: TGCGCCAGCAGCCAAGATCGGACGGGAGGATTTGGCACAGATACGCAGTATTTT. Translating it yields CASSQDRTGGFGTDTQYF.

The rearrangement links TRBV6-2 or TRBV6-3 to TRBJ2-1; a weak D match, TRBD2 (6 bases). Per the germline V gene, CDR1 is MNHEY and CDR2 is SVGEGT. CDR3 length equals 16 residues. Between the trimmed V and J ends, which lost 6 bases and 0 bases, there was a span of 15 bases. The CDR3, as DNA: TGTGCCAGCAGCCCTGCGGTAGCGGTCTCCTACAATGAGCAGTTCTTC. It codes for CASSPAVAVSYNEQFF.

The chain combines TRBV27 with TRBJ2-6; 8 bases align to TRBD1. The CDR3 runs 15 residues. In germline, CDR1 is MNHEY, CDR2 SMNVEV (reference sequence). With 5 bases clipped from V and 4 bases from J, the junction kept 4 bases outside the gene matches. In DNA form, the CDR3 reads TGTGCCAGCAGTGCCCGGGACAGGGGGGCCAACGTCCTGACTTTC. This sequence encodes CASSARDRGANVLTF.

The gene calls are TRBV16 and TRBJ1-1, with D unresolved. V lost 6 bases and J 1 base, leaving 9 bases between the germline ends. In germline, CDR1 is KGHSY, CDR2 FQNENV. CDR3 length: 13 residues. CDR3 loop: CASSTRGNTEAFF. CDR3 DNA: TGTGCCAGCAGTACGCGGGGGAACACTGAAGCTTTCTTT.

The CDR3 is CASSYSAGGSPLHF. The DNA of the CDR3 is TGTGCCAGCAGTTACTCGGCAGGCGGGTCACCCCTCCACTTT. The chain joins TRBV6-2 or TRBV6-3 to TRBJ1-6; D gene ambiguous. CDR1 is MNHEY, CDR2 SVGEGT, per germline. Trimming cost V 0 bases and J 10 bases, with 10 bases left between them. The CDR3 has 14 residues.

This sequence joins TRBV7-2 and TRBJ2-5; TRBD2 agrees at 10 bases. CDR1 is SGHTA, CDR2 FQGNSA, per germline. Trimming took 4 bases from V and 7 from J; bases not matched to a gene: 9. CDR3 length equals 15 residues. CDR3 sequence reads: CASSSLAGALGTQYF. CDR3 nucleotide sequence: TGTGCCAGCAGCTCGCTAGCGGGGGCCCTCGGGACCCAGTACTTC.

This rearrangement joins TRBV5-1 to TRBJ2-1; D is possibly TRBD2 (6 bases). The V gene lost 0 bases and the J gene lost 3 bases, with 10 bases spanning the gap. Germline values: CDR1 SGHRS, CDR2 YFSETQ. The CDR3 consists of 15 residues. The CDR3 DNA reads TGCGCCAGCAGCTTGGTGATAGCGGACTACAATGAGCAGTTCTTC. Protein: CASSLVIADYNEQFF.

V and J are TRBV9 and TRBJ2-5, with D possibly being TRBD2 (7 bases). The V gene lost 0 bases and the J gene lost 3 bases, with 9 bases spanning the gap. CDR3 length: 14 residues. Germline lookup yields CDR1 SGDLS and CDR2 YYNGEE. CDR3 nucleotide sequence: TGTGCCAGCAGCGTAGGAGGGGGGGAAGAGACCCAGTACTTC. Translation: CASSVGGGEETQYF. The variable domain in full, completed from reference TRBV9 and TRBJ2-5, reads DSGVTQTPKHLITATGQRVTLRCSPRSGDLSVYWYQQSLDQGLQFLIQYYNGEERAKGNILERFSAQQFPDLHSELNLSSLELGDSALYFCASSVGGGEETQYFGPGTRLLVL.

The rearrangement links TRBV28 to TRBJ2-7; 8 bases match TRBD2. V trimming: 7 bases; J trimming: 3 bases; junction bases outside the gene matches: 8. This CDR3 is built from 14 residues. Germline V gene data show CDR1 as MDHEN and CDR2 as SYDVKM. CDR3 protein: CASTPRGGSYEQYF. CDR3 nucleotide sequence: TGTGCCAGCACCCCCCGGGGGGGGAGCTACGAGCAGTACTTC.

V usage is TRBV30 and J usage is TRBJ2-1; 7 bases are shared with TRBD1. This CDR3 spans 14 amino acids. Germline-derived CDR1 and CDR2 are GTSNPN and SVGIG (reference sequence). V lost 2 bases to trimming and J lost 5 bases; unmatched junction nucleotides: 6. Written as DNA, the CDR3 is TGTGCCTGGAGTATCACAGGGGTCCACAATGAGCAGTTCTTC. This sequence encodes CAWSITGVHNEQFF. Supplemented by reference TRBV30 and TRBJ2-1, the full variable domain reads SQTIHQWPATLVQPVGSPLSLECTVEGTSNPNLYWYRQAAGRGLQLLFYSVGIGQISSEVPQNLSASRPQDRQFILSSKKLLLSDSGFYLCAWSITGVHNEQFFGPGTRLTVL.

This clone was seen just once. The chain links TRBV4-3 to TRBJ2-3; D is possibly TRBD2 (6 bases). Trimming took off 0 bases at V and 5 bases at J, with 12 bases between the two ends. Germline assignment: CDR1 LGHNA and CDR2 YSLEER. The CDR3 is made up of 15 amino acids. The CDR3 loop reads CASSQEGGRIDTQYF. CDR3 bases: TGCGCCAGCAGCCAAGAGGGAGGTAGGATAGATACGCAGTATTTT.

The gene calls are TRBV11-2 and TRBJ2-4; TRBD1 is a possible D gene (5 bases). The CDR3 has 15 amino acids. The germline gives CDR1 SGHAT, CDR2 FQNNGV. Trimming stripped 0 bases from V and 11 bases from J, with 17 bases between. For the CDR3, the DNA is TGTGCCAGCAGCTTAGATCTCCCGCAGGGTGGGGTTCAGTACTTC. The encoded protein is CASSLDLPQGGVQYF.

The J gene is TRBJ2-7, the V gene TRBV19; 13 bases line up with TRBD2. CDR3 length: 14 residues. V shed 5 bases and J 6 bases; nucleotides not matched to a gene: 4. The germline gives CDR1 LNHDA, CDR2 SQIVND (reference sequence). In nucleotides, the CDR3 is TGTGCCAGTAGTTTACTAGCGGGAGGGCCCGAGCAGTACTTC. This translates into CASSLLAGGPEQYF.

The gene calls are TRBV4-1 and TRBJ1-5; D gene uncertain. The germline V gene has CDR1 MGHRA and CDR2 YSYEKL. The CDR3 consists of 14 residues. V was shortened by 3 bases and J by 4 bases, with 10 bases between the two germline ends. The CDR3 here is CASSHPPGNQPQHF. DNA of the CDR3: TGCGCCAGCAGCCACCCCCCGGGAAATCAGCCCCAGCATTTT.